This TCR beta chain stems from a study of blood T cell repertoires in COVID-19. Across the whole study: Specimens from acute and convalescent COVID-19 originated in the United States, Italy and Spain. The analysed material was cDNA or gDNA that came from T cells, B-cell-depleted T cells, or PBMCs.

There are 14 residues in the CDR3. V was pared by 4 bases and J by 4 bases, with 10 bases between. Germline V gene data show CDR1 as MRHNA and CDR2 as SNTAGT. As originally analysed: Quantification of nucleated cells was approximated via reference gene primer amplification. Using immunoSEQ multiplex PCR, the repertoire was profiled, and TCRdb retains in-frame clones only, with some absent. The DNA gave D and trimming, while V, J and clone size come from that table. The table has under 80,000 clones, more than 70% seen once. This chain joins TRBV6-4 and TRBJ2-2; tentative D call: TRBD2 (6 bases). This sequence was found in a human donor in a cohort sampled during active COVID-19. Sequencing input: peripheral blood. The CDR3 loop reads CASSAGVSTGELFF. CDR3 nucleotide sequence: TGTGCCAGCAGTGCGGGGGTTAGCACCGGGGAGCTGTTTTTT.